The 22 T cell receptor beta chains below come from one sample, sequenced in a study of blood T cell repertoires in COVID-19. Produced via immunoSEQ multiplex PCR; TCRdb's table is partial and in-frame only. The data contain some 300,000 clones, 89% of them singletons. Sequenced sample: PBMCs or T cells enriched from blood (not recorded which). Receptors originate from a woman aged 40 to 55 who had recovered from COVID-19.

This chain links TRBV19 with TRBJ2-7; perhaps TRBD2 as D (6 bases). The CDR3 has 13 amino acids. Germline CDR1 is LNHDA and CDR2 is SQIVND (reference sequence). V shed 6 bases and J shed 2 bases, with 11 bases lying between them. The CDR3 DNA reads TGTGCCAGTAGCCGGGAGTCCCCCTACGAGCAGTACTTC. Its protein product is CASSRESPYEQYF. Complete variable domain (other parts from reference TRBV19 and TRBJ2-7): DGGITQSPKYLFRKEGQNVTLSCEQNLNHDAMYWYRQDPGQGLRLIYYSQIVNDFQKGDIAEGYSVSREKKESFPLTVTSAQKNPTAFYLCASSRESPYEQYFGPGTRLTVT.

The CDR3 here is CDGGTGVHGYTF. For the CDR3, the DNA is TGCGACGGGGGGACAGGGGTCCATGGCTACACCTTC. The chain uses TRBV29-1 and TRBJ1-2, with TRBD1 matching over 10 bases. CDR3 length: 12 residues. Germline CDR1 SQVTM, CDR2 ANQGSEA.

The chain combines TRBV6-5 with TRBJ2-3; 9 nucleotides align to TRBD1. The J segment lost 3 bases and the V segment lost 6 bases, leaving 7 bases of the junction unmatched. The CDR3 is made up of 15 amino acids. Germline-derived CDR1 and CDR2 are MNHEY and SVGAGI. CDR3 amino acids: CASSPDRGGTDTQYF. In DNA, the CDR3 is TGTGCCAGCAGCCCGGACAGGGGAGGAACAGATACGCAGTATTTT.

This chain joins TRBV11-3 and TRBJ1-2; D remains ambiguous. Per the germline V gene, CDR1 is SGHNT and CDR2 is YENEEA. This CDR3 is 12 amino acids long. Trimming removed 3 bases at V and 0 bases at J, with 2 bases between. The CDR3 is CASSFSNYGYTF. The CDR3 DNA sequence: TGTGCCAGCAGCTTCTCTAACTATGGCTACACCTTC.

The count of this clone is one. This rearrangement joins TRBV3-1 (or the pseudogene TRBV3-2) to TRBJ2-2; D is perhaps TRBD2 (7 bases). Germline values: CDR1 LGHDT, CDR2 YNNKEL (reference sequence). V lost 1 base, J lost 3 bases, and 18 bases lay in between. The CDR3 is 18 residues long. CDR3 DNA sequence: TGTGCCAGCAGCCAAGTTTATTCGCGGGGGCTTCACACCGGGGAGCTGTTTTTT. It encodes CASSQVYSRGLHTGELFF.

CDR3 loop: CASSLPGTSGQYF. CDR3 bases: TGTGCCAGCAGCCTTCCAGGGACTAGCGGGCAGTACTTC. The chain links TRBV13 to TRBJ2-7; 11 positions match TRBD2. Germline V lookup: CDR1 PRHDT, CDR2 FYEKMQ (reference sequence). V lost 5 bases and J lost 9; bases outside the gene matches: 6. The CDR3 length is 13 residues.

CDR3 loop: CASSVLASSSGNTIYF. In DNA, the CDR3 is TGTGCCAGCAGCGTTCTGGCTTCTAGCTCTGGAAACACCATATATTTT. The chain has TRBV9 and TRBJ1-3; D is undetermined. V was trimmed by 2 bases and J by 0 bases, leaving 12 bases between them. The CDR3 is made up of 16 amino acids. Germline V CDR1 and CDR2: SGDLS, YYNGEE.

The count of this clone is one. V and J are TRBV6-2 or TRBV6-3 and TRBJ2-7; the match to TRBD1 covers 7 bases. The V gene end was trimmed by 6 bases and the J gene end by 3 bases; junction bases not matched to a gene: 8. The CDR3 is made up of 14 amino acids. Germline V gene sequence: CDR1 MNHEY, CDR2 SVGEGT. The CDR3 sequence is CASSAWTGGYEQYF. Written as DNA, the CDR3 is TGTGCCAGCAGCGCTTGGACAGGCGGCTACGAGCAGTACTTC.

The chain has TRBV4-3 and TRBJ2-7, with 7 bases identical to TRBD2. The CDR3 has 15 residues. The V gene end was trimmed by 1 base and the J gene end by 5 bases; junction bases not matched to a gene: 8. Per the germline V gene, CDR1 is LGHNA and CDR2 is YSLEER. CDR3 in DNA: TGCGCCAGCAGCCAAGCGGAGAGCGGGGCCCACGAGCAGTACTTC. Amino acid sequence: CASSQAESGAHEQYF.

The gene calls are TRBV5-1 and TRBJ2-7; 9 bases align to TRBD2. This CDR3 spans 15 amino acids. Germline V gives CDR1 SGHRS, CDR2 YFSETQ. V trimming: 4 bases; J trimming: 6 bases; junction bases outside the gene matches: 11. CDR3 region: CASSLAAGGPVEQYF. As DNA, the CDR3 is TGCGCCAGCAGCCTCGCAGCGGGGGGCCCCGTCGAGCAGTACTTC.

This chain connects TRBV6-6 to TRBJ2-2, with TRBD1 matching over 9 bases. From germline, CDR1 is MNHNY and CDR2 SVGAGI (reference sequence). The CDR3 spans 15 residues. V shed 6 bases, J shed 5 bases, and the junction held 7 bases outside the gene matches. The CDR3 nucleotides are TGTGCCAGCAGCCGGGGACAGGGAAGGACCGGGGAGCTGTTTTTT. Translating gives CASSRGQGRTGELFF.

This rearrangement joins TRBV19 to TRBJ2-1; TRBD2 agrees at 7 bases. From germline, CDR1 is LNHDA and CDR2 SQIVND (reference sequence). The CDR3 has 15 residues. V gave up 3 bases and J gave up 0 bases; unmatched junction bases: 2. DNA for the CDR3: TGTGCCAGTAGTATCCTAGCGGTCTCCTACAATGAGCAGTTCTTC. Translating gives CASSILAVSYNEQFF.

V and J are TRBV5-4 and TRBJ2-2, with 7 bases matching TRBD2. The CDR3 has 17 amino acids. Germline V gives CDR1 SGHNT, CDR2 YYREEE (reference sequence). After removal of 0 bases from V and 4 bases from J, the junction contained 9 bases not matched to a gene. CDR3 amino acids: CASSLDPSGRITGELFF. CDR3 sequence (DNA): TGTGCCAGCAGCTTGGATCCTTCCGGGAGGATCACCGGGGAGCTGTTTTTT.

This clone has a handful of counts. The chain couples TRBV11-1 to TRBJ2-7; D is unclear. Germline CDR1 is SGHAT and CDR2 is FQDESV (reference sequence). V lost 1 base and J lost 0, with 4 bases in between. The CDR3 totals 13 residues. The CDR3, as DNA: TGTGCCAGCAGCTTAGGTAACTCCTACGAGCAGTACTTC. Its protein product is CASSLGNSYEQYF.

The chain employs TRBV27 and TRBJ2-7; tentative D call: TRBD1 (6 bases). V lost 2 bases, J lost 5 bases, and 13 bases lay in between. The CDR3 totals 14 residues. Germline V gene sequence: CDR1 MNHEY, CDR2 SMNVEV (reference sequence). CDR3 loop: CASSLQQGSNEQYF. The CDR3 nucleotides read TGTGCCAGCAGTTTACAACAGGGTTCAAACGAGCAGTACTTC.

The CDR3 sequence: CASSVPGTGVEKLFF. The DNA for the CDR3 is TGTGCCAGCAGCGTACCCGGGACAGGGGTTGAAAAACTGTTTTTT. The chain has TRBV9 and TRBJ1-4, with 10 bases fitting TRBD1. This CDR3 has 15 amino acids. Looked up from germline, CDR1 is SGDLS and CDR2 is YYNGEE. Losses at the gene ends were 1 base for V and 7 bases for J; bases not matched to a gene: 4.

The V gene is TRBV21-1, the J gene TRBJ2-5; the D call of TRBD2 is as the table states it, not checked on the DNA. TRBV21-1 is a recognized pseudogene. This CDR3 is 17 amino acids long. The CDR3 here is CASSKAEEDQHQETQYF. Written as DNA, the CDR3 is TGTGCCAGCAGCAAAGCGGAGGAGGACCAACACCAAGAGACCCAGTACTTC.

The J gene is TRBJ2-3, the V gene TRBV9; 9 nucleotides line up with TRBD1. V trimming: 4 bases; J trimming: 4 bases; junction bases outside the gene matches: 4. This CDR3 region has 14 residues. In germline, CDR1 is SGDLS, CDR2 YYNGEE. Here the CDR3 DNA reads TGTGCCAGCAGCTCTCGACAGGGGGCAGATACGCAGTATTTT. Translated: CASSSRQGADTQYF.

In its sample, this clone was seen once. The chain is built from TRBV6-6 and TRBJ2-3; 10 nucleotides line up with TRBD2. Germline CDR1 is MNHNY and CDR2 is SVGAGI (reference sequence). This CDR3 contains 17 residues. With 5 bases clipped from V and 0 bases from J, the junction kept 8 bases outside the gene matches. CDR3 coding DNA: TGTGCCAGCAGTCGAGGACAGACTAGCGGGAGCACAGATACGCAGTATTTT. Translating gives CASSRGQTSGSTDTQYF.

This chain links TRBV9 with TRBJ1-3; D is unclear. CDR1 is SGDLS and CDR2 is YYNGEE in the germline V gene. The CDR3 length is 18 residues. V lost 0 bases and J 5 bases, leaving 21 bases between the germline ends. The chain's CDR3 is CASSVGAPTRYVRNTIYF. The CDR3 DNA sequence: TGTGCCAGCAGCGTAGGGGCCCCGACCCGGTACGTTAGAAACACCATATATTTT.

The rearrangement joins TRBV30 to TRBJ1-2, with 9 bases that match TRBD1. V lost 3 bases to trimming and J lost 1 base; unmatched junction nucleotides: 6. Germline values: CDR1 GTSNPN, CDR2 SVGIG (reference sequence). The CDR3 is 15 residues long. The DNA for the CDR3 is TGTGCCTGGAGGGGGACAGGGTGGGGTAACTATGGCTACACCTTC. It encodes CAWRGTGWGNYGYTF.

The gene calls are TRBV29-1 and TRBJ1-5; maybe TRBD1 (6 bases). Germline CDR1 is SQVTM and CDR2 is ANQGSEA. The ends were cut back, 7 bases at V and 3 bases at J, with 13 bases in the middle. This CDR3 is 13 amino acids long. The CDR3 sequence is CSAQQGPNQPQHF. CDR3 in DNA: TGCAGCGCTCAACAGGGTCCCAATCAGCCCCAGCATTTT.